This is a list of T cell receptor beta chains from one sample in a study of CD8 T cells in ankylosing spondylitis. A single record per CDR3 protein comes from TCRdb applying MiXCR to the 5' RACE reads. The sample shows around 770,000 distinct CDR3 sequences, roughly 19% of them seen only once. The sequencing sample was made of blood, either unsorted or a sorted T cell fraction (not recorded which). These receptors were collected from a male donor with ankylosing spondylitis. The CDR3 runs from the conserved cysteine through the conserved F or W. A D gene is named only where the DNA matches it firmly. Not every row has a clone size; where given, it reads once, few, many or a size class.

j_call d_call clone_size v_call cdr3_aa cdr3_nt
TRBJ1-2 NA many TRBV5-1 CASSLGPGARTYGYTF TGCGCCAGCAGCTTGGGTCCAGGGGCGCGCACCTATGGCTACACCTTC
TRBJ2-7 TRBD1 few TRBV6-1 CASRGQVYYEQYF TGTGCCAGCAGGGGACAGGTTTACTACGAGCAGTACTTC
TRBJ2-2 NA few TRBV10-3 CAISESGGTGELFF TGTGCCATCAGTGAGTCCGGGGGAACCGGGGAGCTGTTTTTT
TRBJ1-1 TRBD1 NA TRBV20-1 CSARDMDRGDGTEAFF TGCAGTGCTAGAGACATGGACAGGGGGGATGGTACTGAAGCTTTCTTT
TRBJ2-7 TRBD1 NA TRBV5-1 CASTQDRGWGEQYF TGCGCCAGCACCCAGGACAGGGGATGGGGAGAGCAGTACTTC
TRBJ2-7 NA few TRBV4-1 CASSQEVVSSSYEQYF TGCGCCAGCAGCCAAGAAGTAGTCAGTAGCTCCTACGAGCAGTACTTC
TRBJ2-1 TRBD2 NA TRBV14 CASSQDWRGGIDEQFF TGTGCCAGCAGCCAAGACTGGCGGGGGGGTATTGATGAGCAGTTCTTC
TRBJ2-1 NA NA TRBV20-1 CSASEYTYIDEQFF TGCAGTGCTAGTGAGTATACCTACATCGATGAGCAGTTCTTC
TRBJ1-5 NA few TRBV20-1 CSARSPGPAQHF TGCAGTGCTAGAAGTCCAGGGCCAGCCCAGCATTTT
TRBJ1-2 NA many TRBV3-1 CASSQGTAYGYTF TGTGCCAGCAGCCAAGGTACGGCTTATGGCTACACCTTC
TRBJ1-1 TRBD1 many TRBV11-2 CASSGDRVVAFF TGTGCCAGCAGCGGGGACAGGGTCGTAGCTTTCTTT
TRBJ2-3 TRBD1 NA TRBV4-1 CASTTGATDTQYF TGCGCCAGTACGACAGGGGCGACAGATACGCAGTATTTT
TRBJ2-7 TRBD2 NA TRBV5-5 CASSLVGRAIEQYF TGTGCCAGCAGCTTGGTCGGGAGGGCCATCGAGCAGTACTTC
TRBJ1-4 TRBD1 few TRBV28 CASSTAGTGNEKLFF TGTGCCAGCAGTACAGCCGGGACAGGGAATGAAAAACTGTTTTTT
TRBJ2-1 TRBD2 NA TRBV7-8 CASSPGTMWDEQFF TGTGCCAGCAGCCCGGGGACTATGTGGGATGAGCAGTTCTTC
TRBJ1-2 TRBD1 NA TRBV20-1 CSARTGGHNYGYTF TGCAGTGCGAGGACAGGGGGACATAACTATGGCTACACCTTC
TRBJ2-1 NA few TRBV18 CASSTGPGAGAYNEQFF TGTGCCAGCTCCACAGGACCGGGGGCCGGGGCCTACAATGAGCAGTTCTTC
TRBJ2-5 NA NA TRBV11-3 CASSPESETQYF TGTGCCAGCAGCCCAGAATCGGAGACCCAGTACTTC
TRBJ1-2 NA NA TRBV3-1 CVSSQGQGLVGYTF TGTGTCAGCAGCCAAGGACAAGGATTGGTTGGCTACACCTTC
TRBJ1-4 NA many TRBV7-2 CASSLALGANEKLFF TGTGCCAGCAGCTTAGCGCTAGGAGCCAATGAAAAACTGTTTTTT
TRBJ2-7 TRBD1 NA TRBV19 CASRRQGATGEQYF TGTGCCAGTAGAAGACAGGGGGCGACGGGCGAGCAGTACTTC
TRBJ2-2 NA NA TRBV5-6 CASSSTSRHTGELFF TGTGCCAGCAGCTCCACTAGCAGACACACCGGGGAGCTGTTTTTT
TRBJ1-2 NA NA TRBV7-5 CISVSEAQGMGQKLKYYGYTF NA
TRBJ2-1 NA many TRBV29-1 CSVGGHRAFYNEQFF TGCAGCGTTGGGGGACACCGGGCCTTCTACAATGAGCAGTTCTTC
TRBJ2-1 TRBD2 NA TRBV20-1 CSARGAGGPYNEQFF TGCAGTGCTAGAGGGGCGGGGGGCCCGTACAATGAGCAGTTCTTC
TRBJ2-5 NA many TRBV12-3/TRBV12-4 CASSPDSDQETQYF TGTGCCAGCAGTCCAGATAGCGACCAAGAGACCCAGTACTTC
TRBJ1-1 NA NA TRBV19 CASSPDVGRKLNTEAFF TGTGCCAGTAGTCCCGACGTGGGCAGAAAGCTGAACACTGAAGCTTTCTTT
TRBJ2-1 TRBD2 NA TRBV28 CASSLSGTSGSYEQFF TGTGCCAGCAGTTTATCCGGGACTAGCGGGAGCTATGAGCAGTTCTTC
TRBJ2-3 NA NA TRBV6-4 CASSDGGAQDTQYF TGTGCCAGCAGTGACGGGGGGGCTCAAGATACGCAGTATTTT
TRBJ1-6 NA many TRBV20-1 CSARGRDNSPLHF TGCAGTGCCAGGGGAAGGGATAATTCACCCCTCCACTTT